Below, 28 T cell receptor beta chains from the same sample are listed, as sequenced in a study of blood T cells in healthy people across ages. A second roughly 7 to 12 cycle PCR used barcoded and J-beta primers. Each CDR3 protein is one row after TCRdb ran MiXCR on the 5' RACE reads. The sample holds about 1.4 million distinct CDR3 sequences; around 59% are singletons and the top ten take 6.5% to 8.5%. The material sequenced was blood. Receptors originate from a man aged 18 to 29 in good health.

The rearrangement uses TRBV6-1 and TRBJ2-1; D might be TRBD1 (6 bases). In germline, CDR1 is MNHNS, CDR2 SASEGT. Trimming took 10 bases from V and 7 from J, leaving 14 bases between them. The CDR3 length is 12 residues. As DNA, the CDR3 is TGTGCCATCAACGACAGGAGAAATGAGCAGTTCTTC. Its protein product is CAINDRRNEQFF.

J is TRBJ2-1 and V is TRBV29-1; no clear D. Germline values: CDR1 SQVTM, CDR2 ANQGSEA. This CDR3 region has 13 residues. V lost 7 bases and J lost 1, with 11 bases in between. The CDR3 DNA reads as TGCAGCGCCCACGACGCGTCCTACAATGAGCAGTTCTTC. Protein product: CSAHDASYNEQFF.

This clonotype turned up a few times. This chain links TRBV4-1 with TRBJ2-1; TRBD2 matches 10 bases. CDR1 and CDR2 (germline): MGHRA, YSYEKL. The J segment lost 0 bases and the V segment lost 7 bases, leaving 3 bases of the junction unmatched. This CDR3 spans 15 amino acids. The DNA of the CDR3 is TGCGCCAGCATCGAGCGGGAGGGCTCCTACAATGAGCAGTTCTTC. This translates into CASIEREGSYNEQFF.

The V and J genes are TRBV7-9 and TRBJ2-7; 7 bases match TRBD1. The J call may be wrong; the DNA end is better matched by TRBJ2-5. This CDR3 spans 15 amino acids. From germline, CDR1 is SEHNR and CDR2 FQNEAQ (reference sequence). This CDR3 is CASSLFATGFETQYF. For the CDR3, the DNA is TGTGCCAGCAGCTTATTCGCGACAGGGTTCGAGACCCAGTACTTC.

This clonotype has just a few counts. The V call is TRBV27, the J call TRBJ2-7, with 11 positions matching TRBD2. The CDR3 spans 17 residues. The germline CDR1 and CDR2 sequences are MNHEY and SMNVEV (reference sequence). V dropped 4 bases and J dropped 2; count of bases not matched to a gene: 10. The CDR3 nucleotides read TGTGCCAGCAGTTCAACTAGCGGGAGTCCTAGGCCCTACGAGCAGTACTTC. Amino acids: CASSSTSGSPRPYEQYF.

The J gene is TRBJ2-2, the V gene TRBV7-2; weak D call: TRBD1 (5 bases). This CDR3 is built from 14 residues. Germline CDR1 SGHTA, CDR2 FQGNSA. Trimming removed 1 base at V and 5 bases at J, with 8 bases between. DNA of the CDR3: TGTGCCAGCAGCTTAGGGGGCCAGACCGGGGAGCTGTTTTTT. Translation gives CASSLGGQTGELFF.

The CDR3 region has the DNA TGTGCCAGCGCGGGACAGATCACCGGGGAGCTGTTTTTT. Encoded protein: CASAGQITGELFF. The chain joins TRBV6-2 or TRBV6-3 to TRBJ2-2; D may be TRBD1 (7 bases). CDR3 length equals 13 residues. From germline, CDR1 is MNHEY and CDR2 SVGEGT. The V end was cut by 8 bases, the J end by 4 bases, with 11 bases between.

This chain links TRBV4-1 with TRBJ2-1; no clear D gene. V was pared by 0 bases and J by 7 bases, with 13 bases between. This CDR3 is 15 amino acids long. The germline V gene has CDR1 MGHRA and CDR2 YSYEKL. The CDR3 loop is CASSQDSAPGNEQFF. CDR3 sequence (DNA): TGCGCCAGCAGCCAAGATTCGGCCCCCGGGAATGAGCAGTTCTTC.

This clonotype has more than one count but fewer than ten. The chain carries TRBV4-3 and TRBJ1-6; D not resolved. Germline loops: CDR1 LGHNA, CDR2 YSLEER. Deletions cut 3 bases from V and 8 bases from J, with 8 bases between. The CDR3 length is 13 residues. CDR3 region: CASSQRTDSPLHF. CDR3 DNA: TGCGCCAGCAGCCAGCGGACTGATTCACCCCTCCACTTT.

The CDR3 spells CSARDPRGQFRETQYF. DNA for the CDR3: TGCAGTGCTAGAGACCCGCGGGGTCAATTTAGGGAGACCCAGTACTTC. The rearrangement links TRBV20-1 to TRBJ2-5, with a weak D call TRBD2 (6 bases). The CDR3 has 16 amino acids. Germline loops: CDR1 DFQATT, CDR2 SNEGSKA (reference sequence). The germline V and J ends were trimmed by 0 bases and 5 bases, with 19 bases remaining between them.

The chain recombines TRBV7-2 with TRBJ2-3; either TRBD1 or TRBD2 may fit D (5 bases each). V lost 0 bases and J lost 8, with 18 bases in between. CDR1 and CDR2 (germline): SGHTA, FQGNSA. This CDR3 spans 16 amino acids. The CDR3: CASSLANPNTGGTQYF. The CDR3, as DNA: TGTGCCAGCAGCTTAGCGAATCCCAATACTGGGGGTACGCAGTATTTT. Using reference TRBV7-2 and TRBJ2-3 for the parts outside the CDR3, the full variable domain is GAGVSQSPSNKVTEKGKDVELRCDPISGHTALYWYRQSLGQGLEFLIYFQGNSAPDKSGLPSDRFSAERTGGSVSTLTIQRTQQEDSAVYLCASSLANPNTGGTQYFGPGTRLTVL.

In its sample, this clonotype was seen a few times. The chain carries TRBV29-1 and TRBJ2-7; 9 nucleotides agree with TRBD2. Germline V gives CDR1 SQVTM, CDR2 ANQGSEA. The V segment lost 2 bases and the J segment 6 bases; nucleotides outside the gene matches: 17. The CDR3 is made up of 17 amino acids. The CDR3 loop is CSVEYYGEGLADFEQYF. The CDR3 DNA is TGCAGCGTTGAATATTACGGGGAGGGACTAGCCGATTTCGAGCAGTACTTC.

The rearrangement uses TRBV7-2 and TRBJ1-1; TRBD1 matches 7 bases. J lost 3 bases, V lost 0 bases, and 4 bases had no gene match. This CDR3 spans 15 amino acids. Germline values: CDR1 SGHTA, CDR2 FQGNSA. The CDR3 DNA reads TGTGCCAGCAGCTTAGCTCGACAGGGCCACACTGAAGCTTTCTTT. This codes for CASSLARQGHTEAFF. Full variable domain (missing parts from reference TRBV7-2 and TRBJ1-1): GAGVSQSPSNKVTEKGKDVELRCDPISGHTALYWYRQSLGQGLEFLIYFQGNSAPDKSGLPSDRFSAERTGGSVSTLTIQRTQQEDSAVYLCASSLARQGHTEAFFGQGTRLTVV.

V usage is TRBV28 and J usage is TRBJ2-5; 7 bases line up with TRBD1. Per germline, CDR1 MDHEN and CDR2 SYDVKM. With V trimmed by 7 bases and J by 2 bases, 1 base remained unmatched. This CDR3 is 12 amino acids long. DNA of the CDR3: TGTGCCAGCAAGGGGGCTCAAGAGACCCAGTACTTC. Translating it yields CASKGAQETQYF.

The V and J genes are TRBV4-1 and TRBJ1-1, with D possibly being TRBD1 (5 bases). This CDR3 comprises 15 residues. The V gene's germline CDR1 is MGHRA and CDR2 YSYEKL. Trimming took 6 bases from V and 5 from J, leaving 19 bases between them. CDR3 residues: CASRSGPGGRTEAFF. CDR3 bases: TGCGCCAGCAGATCCGGACCCGGGGGACGAACTGAAGCTTTCTTT.

This chain joins TRBV28 and TRBJ2-3; 7 positions agree with TRBD2. CDR3 size: 12 residues. V dropped 3 bases and J dropped 12; count of bases not matched to a gene: 6. Germline V lookup: CDR1 MDHEN, CDR2 SYDVKM. The CDR3 loop is CASSLMTSSQYF. In DNA, the CDR3 is TGTGCCAGCAGTTTGATGACTAGCTCTCAGTATTTT.

This chain connects TRBV2 to TRBJ2-7; D possibly corresponds to TRBD1 (5 bases). The CDR3 has 13 amino acids. The germline CDR1 and CDR2 sequences are SNHLY and FYNNEI. The V end was cut by 7 bases, the J end by 1 base, with 11 bases between. The chain's CDR3 is CASKDSGSYEQYF. For the CDR3, the DNA is TGTGCCAGCAAAGACTCAGGGTCCTACGAGCAGTACTTC.

The CDR3 sequence is CASSLMVENTEAFF. DNA of the CDR3: TGTGCCAGCAGCTTAATGGTGGAGAACACTGAAGCTTTCTTT. V gene TRBV13 combines with J gene TRBJ1-1; no reliable D call. Germline CDR1 reads PRHDT; CDR2 reads FYEKMQ (reference sequence). V was pared by 2 bases and J by 1 base, with 8 bases between. CDR3 length equals 14 residues. Variable domain in full (rest from reference TRBV13 and TRBJ1-1): AAGVIQSPRHLIKEKRETATLKCYPIPRHDTVYWYQQGPGQDPQFLISFYEKMQSDKGSIPDRFSAQQFSDYHSELNMSSLELGDSALYFCASSLMVENTEAFFGQGTRLTVV.

This clonotype was seen only once. One end of the junction varies from germline; a read error may be responsible. The chain is built from TRBV7-2 and TRBJ2-5; either TRBD1 or TRBD2 may supply D (7 bases each). There are 15 residues in the CDR3. CDR1 and CDR2 (germline): SGHTA, FQGNSA. The CDR3 spells CASSLGAGGGEAQYF. Here the CDR3 DNA reads TGTGCCAGCAGCTTAGGGGCAGGGGGGGGAGAGGCCCAGTACTTC. Looking up the rest from reference TRBV7-2 and TRBJ2-5 gives the full variable domain: GAGVSQSPSNKVTEKGKDVELRCDPISGHTALYWYRQSLGQGLEFLIYFQGNSAPDKSGLPSDRFSAERTGGSVSTLTIQRTQQEDSAVYLCASSLGAGGGEAQYFGPGTRLLVL.

This clonotype was counted a few times. The chain carries TRBV7-9 and TRBJ1-4, with D perhaps TRBD1 (6 bases). Germline lookup yields CDR1 SEHNR and CDR2 FQNEAQ (reference sequence). The length of the CDR3 is 16 residues. V was cut by 5 bases and J by 1 base, with 14 bases left in between. CDR3 sequence reads: CASSKDRLRTNEKLFF. The CDR3 DNA is TGTGCCAGCAGCAAGGACAGATTGAGAACTAATGAAAAACTGTTTTTT.

The chain combines TRBV7-9 with TRBJ2-1, with 9 bases lining up with TRBD1. CDR1 is SEHNR, CDR2 FQNEAQ, per germline (reference sequence). V trimming: 5 bases; J trimming: 8 bases; junction bases outside the gene matches: 7. The CDR3 is 14 residues long. The chain's CDR3 is CASSPGTGWDEQFF. CDR3 bases: TGTGCCAGCAGCCCAGGGACAGGGTGGGATGAGCAGTTCTTC.

The table lists this clonotype with a few counts. CDR3 sequence reads: CASSLATQGYTF. DNA for the CDR3: TGTGCCAGCAGCCTAGCGACCCAAGGCTACACCTTC. The chain joins TRBV14 to TRBJ1-2; D remains ambiguous. V gave up 4 bases and J gave up 8 bases, with 11 bases separating them. The CDR3 spans 12 residues. The germline V gene has CDR1 SGHDN and CDR2 FVKESK.

This clonotype was recorded once. The genes are TRBV16 and TRBJ2-5, with D perhaps TRBD1 (6 bases). The CDR3 length is 14 residues. Per germline, CDR1 KGHSY and CDR2 FQNENV. The V end lost 8 bases, the J end lost 2 bases, and 15 bases lay between the germline ends. CDR3 sequence: CASGPGQTQETQYF. CDR3 DNA sequence: TGTGCCAGCGGCCCAGGACAGACTCAAGAGACCCAGTACTTC.

To note about this clonotype: At one end the junction does not follow the germline gene, possibly because of a read error. The chain recombines TRBV12-5 with TRBJ2-4; TRBD1 is a possible D gene (5 bases). The assigned J gene may be wrong: the sequence end matches TRBJ2-7 better. Germline loops: CDR1 LGHNT, CDR2 FRNRAP. The CDR3 runs to 15 residues. The CDR3 sequence is CVSVPADRTLYEQYF. Written as DNA, the CDR3 is TGTGTTAGTGTTCCCGCTGACAGAACCCTCTACGAGCAGTACTTC.

The chain couples TRBV6-2 or TRBV6-3 to TRBJ2-5; 13 bases agree with TRBD2. Germline trimming cut 6 bases from V and 6 bases from J; bases unmatched to any gene: 10. The V gene's germline CDR1 is MNHEY and CDR2 SVGEGT. The CDR3 spans 16 residues. The chain's CDR3 is CASRTELAGGRQTQYF. The CDR3, as DNA: TGTGCCAGCAGGACCGAACTAGCGGGAGGGCGCCAGACCCAGTACTTC.

The chain links TRBV7-9 to TRBJ1-5, with a weak D call TRBD1 (6 bases). V lost 0 bases and J 6 bases, leaving 21 bases between the germline ends. This CDR3 has 18 residues. Germline V gives CDR1 SEHNR, CDR2 FQNEAQ (reference sequence). The CDR3 bases are TGTGCCAGCAGCTTAGCAGTGGGGGAGGACAGATTGGGTCAGCCCCAGCATTTT. Amino acids: CASSLAVGEDRLGQPQHF.

In this sample, this clonotype turned up once. The V call is TRBV6-6, the J call TRBJ1-2; tentatively, D is TRBD1 (5 bases). Trimming took off 2 bases at V and 2 bases at J, with 9 bases between the two ends. This CDR3 is built from 14 residues. Germline CDR1 reads MNHNY; CDR2 reads SVGAGI (reference sequence). CDR3 loop: CASSYAGKNYGYTF. The CDR3 DNA follows: TGTGCCAGCAGTTACGCAGGGAAAAACTATGGCTACACCTTC.

The genes are TRBV4-3 and TRBJ2-3; 7 nucleotides match TRBD1. CDR3 length: 16 residues. CDR1 is LGHNA and CDR2 is YSLEER in the germline V gene. Germline trimming cut 1 base from V and 4 bases from J; bases unmatched to any gene: 8. The CDR3 reads CASSQVSQGRADTQYF. The CDR3 DNA reads TGCGCCAGCAGCCAAGTGTCACAGGGGAGAGCAGATACGCAGTATTTT.